The present T cell receptor (beta chain) was sequenced within a study of blood T cell repertoires in COVID-19. The CDR3 spans 16 residues. Germline-derived CDR1 and CDR2 are SGHTS and YDEGEE. Trimming at V came to 2 bases and at J to 3 bases, leaving 7 bases not matched to a gene. The method was immunoSEQ multiplex PCR; TCRdb's version includes in-frame clones alone and lacks a portion of them. This table has around 180,000 clones, roughly 80% appearing once. This chain connects TRBV5-8 to TRBJ2-2; 7 bases are a match to TRBD1. The receptor was isolated from a human donor in a cohort sampled during active COVID-19. Sequenced: peripheral blood. The CDR3: CASSFRDSTYTGELFF. The CDR3 coding sequence is TGTGCCAGCAGCTTTAGGGACAGCACCTACACCGGGGAGCTGTTTTTT.